This T cell receptor beta chain was obtained from a study of shared clonotypes between healthy human individuals. Worth noting for this clone: Its antigen is still unknown.

The method was immunoSEQ multiplex PCR; TCRdb's version includes in-frame clones alone and lacks a portion of them. The table shows about 1.5 million clones, with 95% to 99% occurring only once. Findings and limits, study-wide: A handful of donors shared about 4.8% of their naive CD4 clonotypes.

Sequenced: naive CD4+ T cells sorted from blood. The subset was: CD45RA+ positively selected. The TCR sequence derives from a man aged 25-40 years in good health.

The CDR3 DNA follows: TGTGCCAGCAGTCACCCTCCGGGACAGGGGGTGGGGGAGCAGTACTTC. Translation gives CASSHPPGQGVGEQYF. This rearrangement joins TRBV25-1 to TRBJ2-7; 11 nucleotides align to TRBD1. Germline values: CDR1 MGHDK, CDR2 SYGVNS. The length of the CDR3 is 16 residues. J lost 7 bases, V lost 5 bases, and 13 bases had no gene match.